Below, one T cell receptor beta chain is given with its context. The antigen remains unidentified. This entry comes from a study of OX40 agonist ivuxolimab in advanced cancers. Turning to the study itself: A mean age of roughly 62 years, range about 20 to 85, was recorded, and 80% to 90% were male. Previous treatment with anti-PD-1, anti-PD-L1 or anti-CTLA-4 therapy was allowed; 40% had received some. Findings and limits, study-wide: Average numbers of expanded clones were greater in CD8+ T cells than in CD4+. Low normalized T-cell clonal expansion also characterized some of the nonresponders.

Clones were read by immunoSEQ multiplex PCR, and TCRdb kept only the in-frame ones, dropping some. The table lists 90,000 to 130,000 clones, around 90% of them singletons, with 0.5% to 0.8% in the top ten. The CDR3 is 14 residues long. The germline CDR1 and CDR2 sequences are MNHEY and SMNVEV (reference sequence). V lost 6 bases and J lost 3, with 12 bases in between. Here the sequenced sample was CD4+ or CD8+ T cells sorted from blood, taken in a trial of the OX40 agonist ivuxolimab. The V call is TRBV27, the J call TRBJ1-5; possibly TRBD1 for D (6 bases). The clonotype was recovered from an adult with an advanced solid tumor such as melanoma, head and neck, liver or kidney cancer. The CDR3 sequence: CASSRGGINQPQHF. Here the CDR3 DNA reads TGTGCCAGCAGCAGGGGAGGTATCAATCAGCCCCAGCATTTT.